The rows below give T cell receptor beta chains drawn from one sample of a study of blood T cell repertoires in COVID-19. Assay used: immunoSEQ multiplex PCR; TCRdb lists only in-frame clones, some missing. The table lists over 80,000 clones, around nine tenths of them singletons. The sample consisted of peripheral blood. These receptors were collected from a man between 50 and 59 years old with acute or convalescent COVID-19. Both conserved end residues are part of each CDR3. A D gene is named only where the DNA matches it firmly. Clone size is shown for a subset of rows, as once, few, many or a class of expanded clone.

>TRBV5-1|TRBJ1-4|.|.
CASSLEPQGTNEKLFF
TGCGCCAGCAGCTTGGAACCTCAGGGTACTAATGAAAAACTGTTTTTT
>TRBV9|TRBJ1-1|.|.
CASSVAPNTEAFF
TGTGCCAGCAGCGTAGCTCCTAACACTGAAGCTTTCTTT
>TRBV27|TRBJ1-4|.|.
CASSPGTATNEKLFF
TGTGCCAGCTCGCCAGGAACCGCAACTAATGAAAAACTGTTTTTT
>TRBV19|TRBJ2-4|.|.
CASSLTGSRNIQYF
TGTGCCAGTAGCCTAACAGGGTCGCGGAACATTCAGTACTTC
>TRBV4-1|TRBJ2-1|.|.
CASSQEAGPQFF
TGCGCCAGCAGCCAAGAAGCGGGCCCGCAGTTCTTC
>TRBV18|TRBJ1-6|TRBD1|.
CASSRDSNSPLHF
TGTGCCAGCTCAAGGGACAGTAATTCACCCCTCCACTTT
>TRBV28|TRBJ2-7|.|.
CASTPPQVAYEQYF
TGTGCCAGCACCCCCCCCCAGGTCGCCTACGAGCAGTACTTC
>TRBV11-3|TRBJ2-4|.|.
CASSPPLAKNIQYF
TGTGCCAGCAGCCCCCCCCTAGCCAAAAACATTCAGTACTTC
>TRBV5-1|TRBJ2-7|.|.
CASSLGQVSEQYF
TGCGCCAGCAGCTTGGGACAGGTCTCCGAGCAGTACTTC
>TRBV15|TRBJ1-2|.|few
CATSTVGHRDGYTF
TGTGCCACCAGCACTGTTGGACATCGTGATGGCTACACCTTC
>TRBV18|TRBJ2-7|TRBD2|.
CASSPPAPGLAGGPTYEQYF
TGTGCCAGCTCACCACCGGCTCCGGGACTAGCGGGAGGTCCCACCTACGAGCAGTACTTC
>TRBV23-1|TRBJ1-4|.|.
CASSLKPSPTNEKLFF
TGCGCCAGCAGTTTAAAGCCCTCTCCAACTAATGAAAAACTGTTTTTT
>TRBV19|TRBJ2-1|.|.
CASSIFVSGSVAHEQFF
TGTGCCAGTAGTATTTTTGTTTCCGGCTCAGTAGCACATGAGCAGTTCTTC
>TRBV7-9|TRBJ2-1|.|few
CASSRRVATTNNEQFF
TGTGCCAGCAGCCGCCGGGTGGCTACCACCAACAATGAGCAGTTCTTC
>TRBV19|TRBJ2-1|.|.
CASRPSGNEQFF
TGTGCCAGTCGCCCCTCCGGGAATGAGCAGTTCTTC
>TRBV19|TRBJ1-2|.|.
CASTVGGHGYTF
TGTGCCAGTACCGTCGGGGGTCACGGCTACACCTTC
>TRBV3-1/TRBV3-2|TRBJ1-2|.|.
CASSRKVRALRDYGYTF
TGTGCCAGCAGCCGAAAGGTCCGGGCCCTGAGGGACTATGGCTACACCTTC
>TRBV6-5|TRBJ2-7|TRBD2|.
CASSHPSGGSREQYF
TGTGCCAGCAGTCACCCTAGCGGGGGCTCGAGGGAGCAGTACTTC
>TRBV19|TRBJ2-1|TRBD2|.
CASSGTSRLNNEQFF
TGTGCCAGTAGTGGGACTAGCCGCTTAAACAATGAGCAGTTCTTC
>TRBV2|TRBJ2-5|.|.
CASSEGERFGETQYF
TGTGCCAGCAGTGAAGGCGAGAGGTTTGGAGAGACCCAGTACTTC
>TRBV19|TRBJ1-6|TRBD1|.
CASSTSRTGTSPLHF
TGTGCCAGTAGTACGTCCAGGACAGGGACTTCACCCCTCCACTTT
>TRBV6-2/TRBV6-3|TRBJ2-3|TRBD1|.
CASSVGTGSWDTQYF
TGTGCCAGCAGCGTCGGGACAGGGAGTTGGGATACGCAGTATTTT
>TRBV19|TRBJ2-1|TRBD2|.
CASTLAGNSYNEQFF
TGTGCCAGTACACTAGCGGGCAACTCCTACAATGAGCAGTTCTTC
>TRBV12-3/TRBV12-4|TRBJ1-1|.|.
CAAQVGNTEAFF
TGTGCCGCTCAGGTGGGGAACACTGAAGCTTTCTTT
>TRBV5-1|TRBJ1-2|.|.
CASSLEEGRGTYGYTF
TGCGCCAGCAGCTTGGAAGAGGGCAGGGGTACCTATGGCTACACCTTC
>TRBV9|TRBJ1-6|.|.
CASSVLGGNSPLHF
TGTGCCAGCAGCGTACTCGGGGGAAATTCACCCCTCCACTTT
>TRBV19|TRBJ2-2|TRBD2|.
CASSIVSGRANAGELFF
TGTGCCAGTAGTATAGTTAGCGGGAGAGCTAACGCCGGGGAGCTGTTTTTT
>TRBV27|TRBJ1-4|.|once
CASSPYRAPNEKLFF
TGTGCCAGCAGTCCATACAGGGCCCCTAATGAAAAACTGTTTTTT